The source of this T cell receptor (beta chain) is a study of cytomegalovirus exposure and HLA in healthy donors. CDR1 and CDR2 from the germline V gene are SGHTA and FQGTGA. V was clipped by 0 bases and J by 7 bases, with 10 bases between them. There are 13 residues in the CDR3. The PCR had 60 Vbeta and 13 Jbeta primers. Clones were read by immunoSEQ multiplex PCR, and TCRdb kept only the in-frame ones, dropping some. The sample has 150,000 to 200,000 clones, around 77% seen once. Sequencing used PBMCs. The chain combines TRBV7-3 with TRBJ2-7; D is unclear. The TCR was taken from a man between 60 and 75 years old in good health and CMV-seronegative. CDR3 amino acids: CASSLTGGREQYF. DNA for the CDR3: TGTGCCAGCAGCTTAACCGGCGGTCGGGAGCAGTACTTC.